Presented here are 30 T cell receptor beta chains from one specimen sequenced in a study of T cells after yellow fever vaccination. TCRdb passed the 5' RACE reads through MiXCR, listing each CDR3 protein once. The table records 250,000 or so distinct CDR3 sequences, more than 3.5% of them present only once. This specimen consisted of PBMCs, obtained 15 days after the yellow fever booster vaccination. The receptors derive from a man aged 18-30 years who received the YFV17D yellow fever vaccine.

This clonotype was observed at least ten times. The chain recombines TRBV4-2 with TRBJ2-2; D remains unclear. The CDR3 totals 13 residues. The V gene lost 5 bases and the J gene lost 7 bases, with 11 bases spanning the gap. The germline V gene encodes CDR1 LGHNA and CDR2 YNFKEQ. The CDR3 sequence: CASSSTENGELFF. The CDR3 bases are TGTGCCAGCAGCTCCACAGAGAACGGGGAGCTGTTTTTT.

This clonotype has a count of ten or more. The chain employs TRBV6-2 or TRBV6-3 and TRBJ2-3; D unresolved. CDR3 length: 13 amino acids. Per the germline V gene, CDR1 is MNHEY and CDR2 is SVGEGT. Trimming pared 1 base from V and 4 bases from J, leaving 6 bases between. The CDR3 spells CASSYFGSDTQYF. The CDR3, as DNA: TGTGCCAGCAGTTACTTTGGGTCAGATACGCAGTATTTT.

Many counts were recorded for this clonotype. The rearrangement joins TRBV7-6 to TRBJ1-6, with D possibly TRBD1 on 6 matching bases. The V gene lost 4 bases and the J gene lost 6 bases, with 16 bases spanning the gap. The CDR3 has 16 amino acids. Germline loops: CDR1 SGHVS, CDR2 FNYEAQ. CDR3 sequence (DNA): TGTGCCAGCAGCTACACTACCCAGGGGAGTAATTCACCCCTCCACTTT. Translated: CASSYTTQGSNSPLHF.

This clonotype was seen at least ten times. This chain links TRBV7-9 with TRBJ1-1; TRBD1 aligns across 9 bases. Unmatched junction bases numbered 8, after V lost 0 bases and J lost 3 bases. Germline V lookup: CDR1 SEHNR, CDR2 FQNEAQ (reference sequence). The CDR3 is 17 amino acids. CDR3 DNA: TGTGCCAGCAGCTTAGCGCGGGACAGGGCTTTCGACACTGAAGCTTTCTTT. Its protein product is CASSLARDRAFDTEAFF. Based on the CDR3 plus reference TRBV7-9 and TRBJ1-1, the full variable domain is DTGVSQNPRHKITKRGQNVTFRCDPISEHNRLYWYRQTLGQGPEFLTYFQNEAQLEKSRLLSDRFSAERPKGSFSTLEIQRTEQGDSAMYLCASSLARDRAFDTEAFFGQGTRLTVV.

The V call is TRBV30, the J call TRBJ1-6; D is ambiguous. V dropped 0 bases and J dropped 10 bases, with 10 bases sitting between them. Germline CDR1 is GTSNPN and CDR2 is SVGIG (reference sequence). The CDR3 runs 13 residues. This CDR3 is CAWSVAVRSPLHF. Written as DNA, the CDR3 is TGTGCCTGGAGTGTAGCGGTTCGGTCACCCCTCCACTTT.

As to this clonotype: A much larger clone differs from this one at a single base, so this may be a read error. The chain couples TRBV6-5 to TRBJ2-1, with 8 bases lining up with TRBD1. V dropped 6 bases and J dropped 3; count of bases not matched to a gene: 10. The germline gives CDR1 MNHEY, CDR2 SVGAGI. CDR3 length: 16 amino acids. The CDR3 sequence is CASRISGGRCYNEQFF. CDR3 bases: TGTGCCAGCAGGATTTCAGGGGGCCGCTGCTACAATGAGCAGTTCTTC.

The chain recombines TRBV5-1 with TRBJ2-3, with 10 bases fitting TRBD2. Trimming took 0 bases from V and 0 from J; bases not matched to a gene: 10. The CDR3 extends over 19 amino acids. Germline CDR1 reads SGHRS; CDR2 reads YFSETQ. CDR3 coding DNA: TGCGCCAGCAGCTTGGCGGTTTGGGCTAGCGGGGGAAGCACAGATACGCAGTATTTT. Translated, it gives CASSLAVWASGGSTDTQYF.

This clonotype has at least ten counts. In DNA, the CDR3 is TGCAGTGCTCGCGTCGGGACCAACACCGGGGAGCTGTTTTTT. The encoded protein is CSARVGTNTGELFF. The genes are TRBV20-1 and TRBJ2-2, with D perhaps matching TRBD1 or TRBD2 (5 bases each). Germline CDR1 DFQATT, CDR2 SNEGSKA (reference sequence). CDR3 length: 14 residues. The V gene lost 5 bases and the J gene lost 2 bases, with 12 bases spanning the gap.

This clonotype was counted many times. The chain uses TRBV4-3 and TRBJ1-6, with D perhaps TRBD1 (5 bases). Trimming pared 2 bases from V and 9 bases from J, leaving 17 bases between. This CDR3 has 16 residues. In germline, CDR1 is LGHNA, CDR2 YSLEER. The CDR3 DNA reads as TGCGCCAGCAGCCAAACCGCGACGGGGAGGGGTTCACCCCTCCACTTT. It encodes CASSQTATGRGSPLHF.

There are many counts of this clonotype. The V call is TRBV11-2, the J call TRBJ1-2; possible D gene TRBD1, 5 bases. CDR1 is SGHAT, CDR2 FQNNGV, per germline. The length of the CDR3 is 13 residues. Between the trimmed V and J ends, which lost 4 bases and 5 bases, there was a span of 11 bases. CDR3 bases: TGTGCCAGCAGCTCGGGACTTTTTTATGGCTACACCTTC. It specifies CASSSGLFYGYTF. Full variable domain (outside the CDR3, taken from reference TRBV11-2 and TRBJ1-2): EAGVAQSPRYKIIEKRQSVAFWCNPISGHATLYWYQQILGQGPKLLIQFQNNGVVDDSQLPKDRFSAERLKGVDSTLKIQPAKLEDSAVYLCASSSGLFYGYTFGSGTRLTVV.

This clonotype was detected many times. This chain uses TRBV6-6 with TRBJ1-2, with 7 positions matching TRBD1. The CDR3 covers 14 residues. Germline V gene sequence: CDR1 MNHNY, CDR2 SVGAGI (reference sequence). With 4 bases clipped from V and 8 bases from J, the junction kept 10 bases outside the gene matches. The CDR3 nucleotides are TGTGCCAGCAGTTCCGGGACAGTCATTCGCGGCTACACCTTC. This encodes CASSSGTVIRGYTF.

The V and J genes are TRBV28 and TRBJ2-7; 8 bases map to TRBD2. The CDR3 has 16 residues. Losses at the gene ends were 5 bases for V and 3 bases for J; bases not matched to a gene: 12. Germline loops: CDR1 MDHEN, CDR2 SYDVKM. For the CDR3, the DNA is TGTGCCAGCAGTCCCCCCGCCGGGGGGGCTCTCTACGAGCAGTACGTC. Protein sequence: CASSPPAGGALYEQYV.

This clonotype has a count of ten or more. DNA of the CDR3: TGTGCCAGCAGTGAAAGCAACACTGAAGCTTTCTTT. It codes for CASSESNTEAFF. The chain combines TRBV2 with TRBJ1-1; D is unclear. The CDR3 is made up of 12 amino acids. V gave up 2 bases and J gave up 2 bases, with 3 bases separating them. Germline values: CDR1 SNHLY, CDR2 FYNNEI.

This clonotype was seen ten or more times. The gene calls are TRBV7-8 and TRBJ1-5; D not resolved. Per the germline V gene, CDR1 is SGHVS and CDR2 is FQNEAQ. This CDR3 region has 14 residues. Trimming took off 0 bases at V and 2 bases at J, with 5 bases between the two ends. DNA of the CDR3: TGTGCCAGCAGCTTAGCTTCAGGCAATCAGCCCCAGCATTTT. Encoded protein: CASSLASGNQPQHF.

This clonotype was observed at least ten times. J is TRBJ1-3 and V is TRBV28; D gene ambiguous. CDR3 size: 14 residues. Trimming left V 10 bases short and J 0 bases short, with 13 bases between. Looked up from germline, CDR1 is MDHEN and CDR2 is SYDVKM. The CDR3 coding sequence is TGTGCCATCCGCAGCGGCAGCTCTGGAAACACCATATATTTT. This sequence encodes CAIRSGSSGNTIYF.

This clonotype showed up many times. The rearrangement links TRBV2 to TRBJ1-4; 7 nucleotides match TRBD1. Unmatched junction bases numbered 6, after V lost 4 bases and J lost 7 bases. CDR1 and CDR2 from the germline V gene are SNHLY and FYNNEI. The CDR3 covers 14 residues. This chain's CDR3 is CASSGQGGREKLFF. The CDR3 nucleotides read TGTGCCAGCAGTGGACAGGGCGGACGTGAAAAACTGTTTTTT.

The chain employs TRBV7-6 and TRBJ2-1; TRBD2 aligns across 9 bases. Trimming cost V 4 bases and J 2 bases; bases outside gene matches: 9. The germline V gene has CDR1 SGHVS and CDR2 FNYEAQ. The CDR3 runs 17 residues. The CDR3 sequence: CASSSPGAGGPYNEQFF. The CDR3 DNA follows: TGTGCCAGCAGCTCCCCCGGAGCGGGGGGTCCCTACAATGAGCAGTTCTTC. Supplemented by reference TRBV7-6 and TRBJ2-1, the full variable domain reads GAGVSQSPRYKVTKRGQDVALRCDPISGHVSLYWYRQALGQGPEFLTYFNYEAQQDKSGLPNDRFSAERPEGSISTLTIQRTEQRDSAMYRCASSSPGAGGPYNEQFFGPGTRLTVL.

In its sample, this clonotype was seen a few times. This sequence joins TRBV24-1 and TRBJ1-5; TRBD1 matches 9 bases. The V gene end was trimmed by 4 bases and the J gene end by 1 base; junction bases not matched to a gene: 4. This CDR3 has 16 amino acids. Germline CDR1 KGHDR, CDR2 SFDVKD. DNA for the CDR3: TGTGCCACCAGTGAGGGACAGGGAGGGAGCAATCAGCCCCAGCATTTT. It is translated as CATSEGQGGSNQPQHF.

This clonotype was seen at least ten times. The CDR3 DNA sequence: TGCAGTGCTGACCCTCGGAGAACTGAATACGAGCAGTACGTC. As protein: CSADPRRTEYEQYV. V gene TRBV20-1 combines with J gene TRBJ2-7; D is unresolved. CDR3 size: 14 residues. The V end was cut by 5 bases, the J end by 4 bases, with 18 bases between. The germline V gene encodes CDR1 DFQATT and CDR2 SNEGSKA (reference sequence).

The sample holds many counts of this clonotype. The rearrangement links TRBV27 to TRBJ1-5; 9 nucleotides match TRBD1. Germline CDR1 reads MNHEY; CDR2 reads SMNVEV (reference sequence). CDR3 length equals 15 residues. The V and J ends lost 5 bases and 2 bases, in that order; junction bases with no gene match: 4. CDR3 sequence (DNA): TGTGCCAGCAGTGGGACAGGGTTCGGCAATCAGCCCCAGCATTTT. It encodes CASSGTGFGNQPQHF.

In its sample, this clonotype was seen many times. An end of the junction does not agree with germline; a read error may underlie this. V usage is TRBV4-2 and J usage is TRBJ1-2; 8 bases are shared with TRBD1. This CDR3 region has 15 residues. Germline loops: CDR1 LGHNA, CDR2 YNFKEQ. The CDR3 is CASRQGQGDPYGYTF. In DNA form, the CDR3 reads TGTGCCAGCAGACAAGGACAGGGTGATCCCTATGGCTACACCTTC.

This clonotype was seen at least ten times. The chain employs TRBV24-1 and TRBJ1-3; no clear D. Looked up from germline, CDR1 is KGHDR and CDR2 is SFDVKD. There are 18 residues in the CDR3. V lost 1 base and J 0 bases, leaving 15 bases between the germline ends. The CDR3 loop reads CATSDFGGLRSSGNTIYF. As DNA, the CDR3 is TGTGCCACCAGTGATTTTGGTGGGTTACGAAGCTCTGGAAACACCATATATTTT.

The sample holds many counts of this clonotype. V usage is TRBV6-6 and J usage is TRBJ1-6, with 7 bases identical to TRBD1. V was pared by 0 bases and J by 0 bases, with 8 bases of the junction left unmatched. The CDR3 loop spans 19 amino acids. Looked up from germline, CDR1 is MNHNY and CDR2 is SVGAGI (reference sequence). The CDR3 nucleotides are TGTGCCAGCAGTTACTCGGGTCTTCGGGACAGCTCCTATAATTCACCCCTCCACTTT. It yields the protein CASSYSGLRDSSYNSPLHF.

In its sample, this clonotype was seen many times. The chain joins TRBV7-9 to TRBJ1-1; 9 bases match TRBD1. This CDR3 region has 15 residues. Trimming cost V 5 bases and J 6 bases; bases outside gene matches: 10. Germline V lookup: CDR1 SEHNR, CDR2 FQNEAQ (reference sequence). The CDR3 region is CASSKAGTGRPEAFF. The CDR3, as DNA: TGTGCCAGCAGCAAGGCCGGGACAGGGAGACCTGAAGCTTTCTTT.

This clonotype was counted many times. A read error may be the cause here, since a much bigger clone is one base away. The chain uses TRBV12-3 or TRBV12-4 and TRBJ2-3; TRBD2 matches at 11 bases. V was pared by 7 bases and J by 1 base, with 4 bases of the junction left unmatched. This CDR3 has 15 residues. CDR3 amino acids: CASTPGLAGTDTQYF. The DNA for the CDR3 is TGTGCCAGCACCCCGGGACTAGCGGGCACAGATACGCAGTATTTT.

The table lists this clonotype with many counts. J is TRBJ1-5 and V is TRBV6-5, with 10 bases that match TRBD1. J was trimmed by 11 bases and V by 5 bases; bases with no gene match: 9. Per the germline V gene, CDR1 is MNHEY and CDR2 is SVGAGI. The CDR3 spans 14 residues. The CDR3 DNA reads as TGTGCCAGCAGTCGGGACAGGGGCGGGTTGGCCCAGCATTTT. Protein: CASSRDRGGLAQHF.

Many counts were recorded for this clonotype. The V and J genes are TRBV7-2 and TRBJ2-2, with 8 bases fitting TRBD2. Trimming at V came to 5 bases and at J to 2 bases, leaving 7 bases not matched to a gene. The CDR3 runs to 16 residues. CDR1 SGHTA and CDR2 FQGNSA come from the germline V gene. CDR3 DNA sequence: TGTGCCAGCAGCCCGAACGGGGGGGGCAACACCGGGGAGCTGTTTTTT. Amino acids: CASSPNGGGNTGELFF.

In its sample, this clonotype was seen many times. V and J are TRBV20-1 and TRBJ1-1; weak D call: TRBD1 (6 bases). The germline V and J ends were trimmed by 4 bases and 0 bases, with 9 bases remaining between them. Germline values: CDR1 DFQATT, CDR2 SNEGSKA (reference sequence). The CDR3 has 13 residues. CDR3 in amino acids: CSANRAVNTEAFF. CDR3 bases: TGCAGTGCTAACAGGGCCGTGAACACTGAAGCTTTCTTT.

This clonotype was detected many times. The genes are TRBV29-1 and TRBJ2-7, with D maybe TRBD1 (6 bases). CDR3 length: 13 amino acids. The germline V gene encodes CDR1 SQVTM and CDR2 ANQGSEA. Trimming left V 6 bases short and J 5 bases short, with 17 bases between. The CDR3 loop reads CSVRQANLHEQYF. DNA for the CDR3: TGCAGCGTAAGACAGGCCAATCTTCACGAGCAGTACTTC.

This clonotype was counted ten times or more. The chain employs TRBV5-1 and TRBJ2-3, with D possibly matching TRBD1 (6 bases). This CDR3 has 15 residues. V dropped 4 bases and J dropped 0 bases, with 12 bases sitting between them. In germline, CDR1 is SGHRS, CDR2 YFSETQ. For the CDR3, the DNA is TGCGCCAGCAGCGAGGGACAATTAAGCACAGATACGCAGTATTTT. This encodes CASSEGQLSTDTQYF.